This is a list of T cell receptor beta chains from one sample in a study of quantifying T cell responses using KT2 cells. TCRdb analysed the UMI-ligation and nested PCR reads with MiXCR anew, one entry per CDR3 protein. The profile covers about 50,000 distinct CDR3 sequences, with approximately 10% appearing a single time and under 11% taken by the ten largest. The sample consisted of PBMCs spiked with cells of the T cell clone KT2. These receptors all come from a human donor. CDR3s include the opening cysteine and the closing phenylalanine or tryptophan. The D gene is left open where the match is weak. Not every row has a clone size; where given, it reads once, few, many or a size class.

d_call: TRBD1; j_call: TRBJ2-3; v_call: TRBV27; clone_size: many; cdr3_aa: CASSLTGQGFSRGTDTQYF; cdr3_nt: TGTGCCAGCAGTTTGACGGGACAGGGGTTCTCAAGAGGCACAGATACGCAGTATTTT
d_call: TRBD2; j_call: TRBJ2-1; v_call: TRBV2; clone_size: .; cdr3_aa: CASSPAGGRYNEQFF; cdr3_nt: TGTGCCAGCAGCCCCGCGGGGGGCCGCTACAATGAGCAGTTCTTC
d_call: .; j_call: TRBJ2-7; v_call: TRBV6-1; clone_size: few; cdr3_aa: CASTPRGRSGEQYF; cdr3_nt: TGTGCCAGCACCCCCAGGGGGAGGAGCGGCGAGCAGTACTTC
d_call: .; j_call: TRBJ2-5; v_call: TRBV6-6; clone_size: many; cdr3_aa: CASSYRTETQYF; cdr3_nt: TGTGCCAGCAGTTACCGAACAGAGACCCAGTACTTC
d_call: .; j_call: TRBJ1-4; v_call: TRBV30; clone_size: .; cdr3_aa: CAWSPVSTNEKLFF; cdr3_nt: TGTGCCTGGAGCCCAGTTTCAACTAATGAAAAACTGTTTTTT
d_call: TRBD1; j_call: TRBJ2-7; v_call: TRBV6-5; clone_size: .; cdr3_aa: CASSYAGTGTYEQYF; cdr3_nt: TGTGCCAGCAGTTACGCCGGGACAGGGACATACGAGCAGTACTTC
d_call: .; j_call: TRBJ2-7; v_call: TRBV20-1; clone_size: many; cdr3_aa: CSAFEGSSYEQYF; cdr3_nt: TGCAGTGCTTTTGAAGGCAGCTCCTACGAGCAGTACTTC
d_call: TRBD1; j_call: TRBJ1-1; v_call: TRBV2; clone_size: few; cdr3_aa: CASRIDAGGTEAFF; cdr3_nt: TGTGCCAGCAGAATAGACGCAGGGGGCACTGAAGCTTTCTTT
d_call: .; j_call: TRBJ1-2; v_call: TRBV29-1; clone_size: .; cdr3_aa: CSVVMGGNYGYTF; cdr3_nt: TGCAGCGTCGTAATGGGCGGGAACTATGGCTACACCTTC
d_call: TRBD1; j_call: TRBJ2-3; v_call: TRBV27; clone_size: .; cdr3_aa: CASSLYYRGTDTQYF; cdr3_nt: TGTGCCAGCAGTTTATACTACAGGGGGACAGATACGCAGTATTTT
d_call: .; j_call: TRBJ1-5; v_call: TRBV2; clone_size: .; cdr3_aa: CASRAVRGRYQPQHF; cdr3_nt: TGTGCCAGCAGGGCCGTGAGGGGTCGCTATCAGCCCCAGCATTTT
d_call: .; j_call: TRBJ2-2; v_call: TRBV20-1; clone_size: many; cdr3_aa: CSASGGLNTGELFF; cdr3_nt: TGCAGTGCTAGCGGGGGACTGAACACCGGGGAGCTGTTTTTT
d_call: .; j_call: TRBJ2-6; v_call: TRBV20-1; clone_size: few; cdr3_aa: CSARGNLNSGANVLTF; cdr3_nt: TGCAGTGCAAGGGGGAACTTAAACTCTGGGGCCAACGTCCTGACTTTC
d_call: .; j_call: TRBJ1-1; v_call: TRBV4-3; clone_size: few; cdr3_aa: CASSQGTEAFF; cdr3_nt: TGCGCCAGCAGCCAAGGGACCGAAGCTTTCTTT
d_call: .; j_call: TRBJ2-5; v_call: TRBV27; clone_size: few; cdr3_aa: CASSLIGVGETQYF; cdr3_nt: TGTGCCAGCAGTTTGATCGGGGTAGGGGAGACCCAGTACTTC
d_call: .; j_call: TRBJ2-5; v_call: TRBV20-1; clone_size: many; cdr3_aa: CSAPEETQYF; cdr3_nt: TGCAGTGCCCCCGAAGAGACCCAGTACTTC
d_call: TRBD1; j_call: TRBJ1-1; v_call: TRBV6-2/TRBV6-3; clone_size: few; cdr3_aa: CASRQGAMSPEAFF; cdr3_nt: TGTGCCAGCAGACAGGGGGCGATGTCCCCTGAAGCTTTCTTT
d_call: .; j_call: TRBJ2-1; v_call: TRBV6-5; clone_size: .; cdr3_aa: CASSYGFLNEQFF; cdr3_nt: TGTGCCAGCAGTTACGGTTTTCTCAATGAGCAGTTCTTC
d_call: .; j_call: TRBJ1-1; v_call: TRBV5-1; clone_size: many; cdr3_aa: CASSLEYGIRDSAFF; cdr3_nt: TGCGCCAGCAGCCTGGAGTACGGGATTCGCGATTCGGCTTTCTTT
d_call: .; j_call: TRBJ1-1; v_call: TRBV20-1; clone_size: .; cdr3_aa: CSASDRLNTEAFF; cdr3_nt: TGCAGTGCTTCGGACAGACTGAACACTGAAGCTTTCTTT
d_call: .; j_call: TRBJ2-4; v_call: TRBV5-1; clone_size: few; cdr3_aa: CASSLVDRRNIQYF; cdr3_nt: TGCGCCAGCAGCTTGGTTGACCGGAGGAACATTCAGTACTTC
d_call: .; j_call: TRBJ2-7; v_call: TRBV2; clone_size: few; cdr3_aa: CASSEQTSSYEQYF; cdr3_nt: TGTGCCAGCAGTGAACAGACTAGCTCCTACGAGCAGTACTTC
d_call: .; j_call: TRBJ2-5; v_call: TRBV9; clone_size: few; cdr3_aa: CASSGRYLLWRQETQYF; cdr3_nt: TGTGCCAGCAGCGGGAGATACCTTCTATGGCGCCAAGAGACCCAGTACTTC
d_call: .; j_call: TRBJ2-7; v_call: TRBV24-1; clone_size: few; cdr3_aa: CATSEPAGGRITLDEQYF; cdr3_nt: TGTGCCACCAGTGAGCCCGCCGGGGGGCGCATAACCCTCGACGAGCAGTACTTC
d_call: .; j_call: TRBJ1-2; v_call: TRBV6-1; clone_size: few; cdr3_aa: CASNRQPDGYTF; cdr3_nt: TGTGCCAGCAATAGACAGCCTGATGGCTACACCTTC
d_call: TRBD1; j_call: TRBJ1-1; v_call: TRBV27; clone_size: few; cdr3_aa: CASSSRGGGGTEAFF; cdr3_nt: TGTGCCAGCAGTTCCCGAGGGGGCGGGGGAACTGAAGCTTTCTTT
d_call: TRBD1; j_call: TRBJ2-6; v_call: TRBV5-1; clone_size: .; cdr3_aa: CASSSPGQGTGANVLTF; cdr3_nt: TGCGCCAGCAGCTCGCCGGGACAGGGGACTGGGGCCAACGTCCTGACTTTC
d_call: .; j_call: TRBJ1-5; v_call: TRBV6-5; clone_size: .; cdr3_aa: CASRGGRCQPQHF; cdr3_nt: TGTGCCAGCAGAGGGGGGCGATGTCAGCCCCAGCATTTT
d_call: .; j_call: TRBJ1-1; v_call: TRBV9; clone_size: few; cdr3_aa: CASSVEGRLGTEAFF; cdr3_nt: TGTGCCAGCAGCGTAGAGGGCAGGTTGGGCACTGAAGCTTTCTTT
d_call: .; j_call: TRBJ1-6; v_call: TRBV20-1; clone_size: .; cdr3_aa: CSASGTGQSSPLHF; cdr3_nt: TGCAGTGCTAGCGGAACCGGACAAAGTTCACCCCTCCACTTT
d_call: .; j_call: TRBJ1-4; v_call: TRBV5-5; clone_size: few; cdr3_aa: CASSLEQVDVKLFF; cdr3_nt: TGTGCCAGCAGCTTGGAACAGGTTGATGTAAAACTGTTTTTT
d_call: TRBD2; j_call: TRBJ2-1; v_call: TRBV3-1; clone_size: few; cdr3_aa: CASSHVAGRRINEQFF; cdr3_nt: TGTGCCAGCAGCCACGTAGCGGGTCGAAGGATCAATGAGCAGTTCTTC
d_call: TRBD2; j_call: TRBJ2-1; v_call: TRBV5-1; clone_size: .; cdr3_aa: CASSRGTSDEQFF; cdr3_nt: TGCGCCAGCAGCAGGGGGACTAGCGATGAGCAGTTCTTC
d_call: .; j_call: TRBJ2-1; v_call: TRBV2; clone_size: .; cdr3_aa: CASSEEGSSYNEQFF; cdr3_nt: TGTGCCAGCAGTGAAGAAGGGAGCTCCTACAATGAGCAGTTCTTC
d_call: .; j_call: TRBJ1-2; v_call: TRBV9; clone_size: few; cdr3_aa: CASSPRGDNYGYTF; cdr3_nt: TGTGCCAGCAGTCCCCGGGGGGATAACTATGGCTACACCTTC
d_call: .; j_call: TRBJ2-7; v_call: TRBV3-1; clone_size: few; cdr3_aa: CASSQVVGGHESYEQYF; cdr3_nt: TGTGCCAGCAGCCAAGTCGTGGGGGGCCACGAATCCTACGAGCAGTACTTC
d_call: TRBD1; j_call: TRBJ1-6; v_call: TRBV10-3; clone_size: few; cdr3_aa: CAISETTPGQGSSPLHF; cdr3_nt: TGTGCCATCAGTGAGACGACTCCGGGACAGGGAAGCTCACCCCTCCACTTT
d_call: .; j_call: TRBJ2-7; v_call: TRBV6-1; clone_size: few; cdr3_aa: CASSEADSSYEQYF; cdr3_nt: TGTGCCAGCAGTGAAGCGGACAGCTCCTACGAGCAGTACTTC
d_call: .; j_call: TRBJ1-2; v_call: TRBV14; clone_size: few; cdr3_aa: CASSQGDAWGYTF; cdr3_nt: TGTGCCAGCAGCCAAGGGGATGCTTGGGGCTACACCTTC
d_call: TRBD2; j_call: TRBJ2-1; v_call: TRBV24-1; clone_size: few; cdr3_aa: CATSDGEGWTSGKDEQFF; cdr3_nt: TGTGCCACCAGTGATGGGGAGGGCTGGACTAGCGGGAAAGATGAGCAGTTCTTC